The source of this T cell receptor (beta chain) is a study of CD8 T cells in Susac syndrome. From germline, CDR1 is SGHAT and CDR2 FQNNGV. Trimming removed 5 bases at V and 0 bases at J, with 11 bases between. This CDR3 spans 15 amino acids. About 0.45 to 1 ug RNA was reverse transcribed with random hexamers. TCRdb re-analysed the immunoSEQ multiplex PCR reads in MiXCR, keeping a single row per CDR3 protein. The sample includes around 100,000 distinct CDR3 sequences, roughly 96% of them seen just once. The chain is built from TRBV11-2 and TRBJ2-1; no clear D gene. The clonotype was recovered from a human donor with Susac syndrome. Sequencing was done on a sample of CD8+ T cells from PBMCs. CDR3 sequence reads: CASSTLGSSYNEQFF. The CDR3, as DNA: TGTGCCAGCAGCACCTTGGGTAGCTCCTACAATGAGCAGTTCTTC.